The present T cell receptor beta chain was sequenced within a study of T cells in Graves' hyperthyroidism and ophthalmopathy. Study conclusions and caveats: Ophthalmopathy was distinguished from stable hyperthyroidism by 13 V-J signatures.

TCR beta CDR3 regions were amplified from RNA. Researchers ran a first-round RT-PCR on the TCR CDR3 using the HTBI primer set. TCRdb analysed the multiplex PCR reads with MiXCR anew, one entry per CDR3 protein. The sample lists about 640,000 distinct CDR3 sequences; about 15% were seen once. V was clipped by 3 bases and J by 7 bases; unmatched bases: 9. Germline V CDR1 and CDR2: MNHEY, SMNVEV (reference sequence). CDR3 length: 16 amino acids. This clonotype was seen many times. Its antigen is unknown. The chain employs TRBV27 and TRBJ1-6, with 7 bases identical to TRBD1. The sequence was obtained from a woman aged 50 to 60 with Graves' ophthalmopathy. The specimen sequenced was blood. The CDR3 spells CASSFGQGVRNSPLHF. The DNA for the CDR3 is TGTGCCAGCAGTTTCGGTCAGGGGGTGAGGAATTCACCCCTCCACTTT.